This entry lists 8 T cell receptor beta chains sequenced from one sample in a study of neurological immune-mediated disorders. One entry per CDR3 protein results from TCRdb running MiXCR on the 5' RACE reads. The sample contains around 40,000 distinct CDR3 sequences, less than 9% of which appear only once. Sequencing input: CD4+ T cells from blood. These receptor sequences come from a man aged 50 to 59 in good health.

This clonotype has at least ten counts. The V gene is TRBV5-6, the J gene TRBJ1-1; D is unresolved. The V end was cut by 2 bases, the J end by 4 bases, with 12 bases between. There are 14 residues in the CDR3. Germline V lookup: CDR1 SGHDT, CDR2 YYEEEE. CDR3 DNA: TGTGCCAGCAGCTTTGGAGTGACGGTCACTGAAGCTTTCTTT. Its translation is CASSFGVTVTEAFF.

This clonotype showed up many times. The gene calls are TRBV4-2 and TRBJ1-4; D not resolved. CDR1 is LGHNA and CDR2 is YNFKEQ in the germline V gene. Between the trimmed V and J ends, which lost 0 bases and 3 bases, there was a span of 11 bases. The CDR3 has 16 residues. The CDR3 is CASSQEVRAANEKLFF. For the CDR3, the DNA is TGTGCCAGCAGCCAAGAAGTCCGGGCCGCTAATGAAAAACTGTTTTTT.

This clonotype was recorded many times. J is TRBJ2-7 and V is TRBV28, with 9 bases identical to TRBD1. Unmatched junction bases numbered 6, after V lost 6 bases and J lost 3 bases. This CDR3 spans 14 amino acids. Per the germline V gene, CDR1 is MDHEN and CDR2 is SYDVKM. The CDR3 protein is CASRNTGQGYEQYF. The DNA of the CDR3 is TGTGCCAGCAGGAACACGGGACAGGGCTACGAGCAGTACTTC.

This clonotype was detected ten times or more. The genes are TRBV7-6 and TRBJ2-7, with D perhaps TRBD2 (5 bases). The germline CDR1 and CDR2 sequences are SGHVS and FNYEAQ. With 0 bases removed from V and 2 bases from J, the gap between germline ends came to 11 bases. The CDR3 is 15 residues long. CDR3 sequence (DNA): TGTGCCAGCAGCTTAGCCGGGAAGGGAACCTACGAGCAGTACTTC. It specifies CASSLAGKGTYEQYF.

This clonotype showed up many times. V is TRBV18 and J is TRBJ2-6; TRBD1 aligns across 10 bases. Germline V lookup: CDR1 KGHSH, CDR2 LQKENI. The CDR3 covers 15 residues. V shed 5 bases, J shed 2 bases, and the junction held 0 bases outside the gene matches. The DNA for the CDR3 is TGTGCCAGCTCAGGACAGGGGGCTGGGGCCAACGTCCTGACTTTC. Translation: CASSGQGAGANVLTF.

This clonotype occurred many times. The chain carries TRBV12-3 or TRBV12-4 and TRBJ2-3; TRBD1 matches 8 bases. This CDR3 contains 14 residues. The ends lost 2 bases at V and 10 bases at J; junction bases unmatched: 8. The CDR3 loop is CASSLLSRQGPQYF. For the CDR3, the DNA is TGTGCCAGCAGTTTACTTTCTCGACAGGGGCCGCAGTATTTT.

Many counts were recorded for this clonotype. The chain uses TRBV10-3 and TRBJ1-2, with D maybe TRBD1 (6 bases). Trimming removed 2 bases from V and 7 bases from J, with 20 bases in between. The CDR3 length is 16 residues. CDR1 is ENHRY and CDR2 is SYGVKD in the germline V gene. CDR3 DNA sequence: TGTGCCATCAGTGAGCAGTCCGGGGGGGGGCGCGGTGGCTACACCTTC. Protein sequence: CAISEQSGGGRGGYTF.

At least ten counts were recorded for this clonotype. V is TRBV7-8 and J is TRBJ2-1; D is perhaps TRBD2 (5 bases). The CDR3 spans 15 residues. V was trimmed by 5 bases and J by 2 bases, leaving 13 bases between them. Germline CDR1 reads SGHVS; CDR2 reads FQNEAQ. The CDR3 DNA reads TGTGCCAGCAGCCATAATAGCGACCCCTACAATGAGCAGTTCTTC. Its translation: CASSHNSDPYNEQFF.